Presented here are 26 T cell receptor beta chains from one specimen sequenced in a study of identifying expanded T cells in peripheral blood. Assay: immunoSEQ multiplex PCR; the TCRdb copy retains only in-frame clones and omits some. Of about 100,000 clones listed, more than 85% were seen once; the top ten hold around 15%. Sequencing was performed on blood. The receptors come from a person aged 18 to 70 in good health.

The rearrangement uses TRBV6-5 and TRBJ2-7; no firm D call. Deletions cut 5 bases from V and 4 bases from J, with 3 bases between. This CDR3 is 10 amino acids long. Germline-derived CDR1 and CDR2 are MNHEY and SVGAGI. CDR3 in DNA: TGTGCCAGCAGTGCTTACGAGCAGTACTTC. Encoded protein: CASSAYEQYF.

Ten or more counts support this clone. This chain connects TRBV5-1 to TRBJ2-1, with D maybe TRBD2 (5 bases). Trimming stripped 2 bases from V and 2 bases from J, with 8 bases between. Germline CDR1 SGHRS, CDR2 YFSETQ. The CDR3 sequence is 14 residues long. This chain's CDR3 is CASSLAATYNEQFF. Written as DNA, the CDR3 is TGCGCCAGCAGCTTAGCGGCTACCTACAATGAGCAGTTCTTC.

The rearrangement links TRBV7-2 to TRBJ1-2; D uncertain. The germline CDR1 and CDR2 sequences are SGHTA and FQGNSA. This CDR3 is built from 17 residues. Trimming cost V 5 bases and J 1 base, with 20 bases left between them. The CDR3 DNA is TGTGCCAGCAGCCCCTCGGCCATAATTTCGATTAACTATGGCTACACCTTC. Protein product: CASSPSAIISINYGYTF.

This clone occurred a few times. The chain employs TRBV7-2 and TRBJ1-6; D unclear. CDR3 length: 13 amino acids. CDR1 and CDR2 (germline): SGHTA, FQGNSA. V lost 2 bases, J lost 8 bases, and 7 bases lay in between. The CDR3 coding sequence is TGTGCCAGCAGCTTACGAAGGGATTCACCCCTCCACTTT. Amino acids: CASSLRRDSPLHF. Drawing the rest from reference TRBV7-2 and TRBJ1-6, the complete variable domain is GAGVSQSPSNKVTEKGKDVELRCDPISGHTALYWYRQSLGQGLEFLIYFQGNSAPDKSGLPSDRFSAERTGGSVSTLTIQRTQQEDSAVYLCASSLRRDSPLHFGNGTRLTVT.

This CDR3 reads CASSQGTSLVADTQYF. The CDR3 nucleotides are TGCGCCAGCAGCCAAGGAACTAGTCTCGTGGCAGATACGCAGTATTTT. The genes are TRBV4-3 and TRBJ2-3; maybe TRBD2 (5 bases). V was pared by 1 base and J by 4 bases, with 15 bases between. Germline V gene data show CDR1 as LGHNA and CDR2 as YSLEER. The CDR3 contains 16 residues.

The chain's CDR3 is CASSLVPVKETQYF. The DNA of the CDR3 is TGTGCCAGCAGCTTGGTGCCAGTCAAAGAGACCCAGTACTTC. J is TRBJ2-5 and V is TRBV5-6; D not resolved. V was trimmed by 0 bases and J by 3 bases, leaving 9 bases between them. Germline lookup yields CDR1 SGHDT and CDR2 YYEEEE. This CDR3 spans 14 amino acids. The entire variable domain, with the rest obtained from reference TRBV5-6 and TRBJ2-5, is as follows: DAGVTQSPTHLIKTRGQQVTLRCSPKSGHDTVSWYQQALGQGPQFIFQYYEEEERQRGNFPDRFSGHQFPNYSSELNVNALLLGDSALYLCASSLVPVKETQYFGPGTRLLVL.

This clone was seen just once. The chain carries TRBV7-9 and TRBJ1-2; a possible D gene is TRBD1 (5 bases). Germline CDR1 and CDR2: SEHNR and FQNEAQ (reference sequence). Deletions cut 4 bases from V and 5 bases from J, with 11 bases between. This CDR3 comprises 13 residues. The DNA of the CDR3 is TGTGCCAGCAGCTCGGGGGTAGGGTATGGCTACACCTTC. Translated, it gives CASSSGVGYGYTF.

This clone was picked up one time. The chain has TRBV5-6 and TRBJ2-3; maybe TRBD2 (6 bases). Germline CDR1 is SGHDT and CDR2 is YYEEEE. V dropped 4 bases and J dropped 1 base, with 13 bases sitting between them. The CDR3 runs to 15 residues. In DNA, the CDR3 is TGTGCCAGCAGCCAACTAGCTATTCGCACAGATACGCAGTATTTT. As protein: CASSQLAIRTDTQYF.

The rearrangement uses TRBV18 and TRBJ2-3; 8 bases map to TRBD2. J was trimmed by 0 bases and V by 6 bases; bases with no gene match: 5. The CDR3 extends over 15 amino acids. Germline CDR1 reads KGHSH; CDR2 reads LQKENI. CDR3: CASSERGPSTDTQYF. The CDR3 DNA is TGTGCCAGCTCGGAGCGGGGGCCCAGCACAGATACGCAGTATTTT.

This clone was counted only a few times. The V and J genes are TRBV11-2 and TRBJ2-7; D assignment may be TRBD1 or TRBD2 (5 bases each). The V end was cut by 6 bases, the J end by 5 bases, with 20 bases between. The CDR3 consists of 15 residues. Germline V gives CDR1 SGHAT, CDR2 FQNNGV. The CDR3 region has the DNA TGTGCCAGCAGTTTACGACCGGGGCGCGTAGACGAGCAGTACTTC. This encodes CASSLRPGRVDEQYF.

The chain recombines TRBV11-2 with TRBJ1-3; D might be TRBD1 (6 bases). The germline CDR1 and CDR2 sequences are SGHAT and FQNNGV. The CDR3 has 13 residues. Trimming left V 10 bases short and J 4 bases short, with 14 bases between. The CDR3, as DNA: TGTGCCACCCGCCGGGGGGCGGGAAACACCATATATTTT. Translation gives CATRRGAGNTIYF.

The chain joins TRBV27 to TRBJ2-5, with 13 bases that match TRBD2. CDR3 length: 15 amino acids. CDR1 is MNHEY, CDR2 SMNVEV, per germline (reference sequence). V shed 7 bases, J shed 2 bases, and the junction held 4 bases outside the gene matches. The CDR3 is CASKRLAGGQETQYF. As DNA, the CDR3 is TGTGCCAGCAAAAGACTAGCGGGGGGACAAGAGACCCAGTACTTC.

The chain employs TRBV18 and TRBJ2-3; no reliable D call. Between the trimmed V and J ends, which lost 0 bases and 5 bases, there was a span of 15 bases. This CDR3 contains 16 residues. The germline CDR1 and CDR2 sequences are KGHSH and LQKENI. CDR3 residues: CASSPPSGLPGDTQYF. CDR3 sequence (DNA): TGTGCCAGCTCACCACCGTCCGGCCTTCCGGGAGATACGCAGTATTTT.

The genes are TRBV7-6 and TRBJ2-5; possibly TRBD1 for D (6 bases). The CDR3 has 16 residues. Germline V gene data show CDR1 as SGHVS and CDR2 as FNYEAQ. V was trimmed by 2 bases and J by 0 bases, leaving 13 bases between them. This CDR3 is CASSLTGQTYQETQYF. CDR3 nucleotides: TGTGCCAGCAGCTTAACCGGACAGACGTACCAAGAGACCCAGTACTTC.

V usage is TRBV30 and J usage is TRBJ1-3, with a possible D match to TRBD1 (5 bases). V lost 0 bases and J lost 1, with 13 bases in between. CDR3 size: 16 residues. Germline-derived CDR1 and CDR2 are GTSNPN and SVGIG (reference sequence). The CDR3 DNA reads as TGTGCCTGGAGTGTACTAATCGGGACGTCTGGAAACACCATATATTTT. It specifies CAWSVLIGTSGNTIYF. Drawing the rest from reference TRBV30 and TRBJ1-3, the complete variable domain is SQTIHQWPATLVQPVGSPLSLECTVEGTSNPNLYWYRQAAGRGLQLLFYSVGIGQISSEVPQNLSASRPQDRQFILSSKKLLLSDSGFYLCAWSVLIGTSGNTIYFGEGSWLTVV.

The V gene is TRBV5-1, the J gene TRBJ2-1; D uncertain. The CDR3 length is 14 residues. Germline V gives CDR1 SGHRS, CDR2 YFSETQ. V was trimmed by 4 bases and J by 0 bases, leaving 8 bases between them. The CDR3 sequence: CASSRMSSYNEQFF. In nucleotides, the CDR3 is TGCGCCAGCAGCCGTATGAGCTCCTACAATGAGCAGTTCTTC.

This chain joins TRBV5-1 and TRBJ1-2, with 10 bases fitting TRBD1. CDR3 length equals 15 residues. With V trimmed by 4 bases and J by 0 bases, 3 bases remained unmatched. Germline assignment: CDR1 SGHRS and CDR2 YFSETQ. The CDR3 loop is CASSIDRGPNYGYTF. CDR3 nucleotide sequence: TGCGCCAGCAGCATCGACAGGGGGCCTAACTATGGCTACACCTTC.

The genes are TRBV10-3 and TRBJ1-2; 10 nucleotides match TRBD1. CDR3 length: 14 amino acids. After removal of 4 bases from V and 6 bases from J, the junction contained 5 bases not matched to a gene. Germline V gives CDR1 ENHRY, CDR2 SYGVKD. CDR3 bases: TGTGCCATCAGTGCGACAGGGGGCATTAATGGCTACACCTTC. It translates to CAISATGGINGYTF.

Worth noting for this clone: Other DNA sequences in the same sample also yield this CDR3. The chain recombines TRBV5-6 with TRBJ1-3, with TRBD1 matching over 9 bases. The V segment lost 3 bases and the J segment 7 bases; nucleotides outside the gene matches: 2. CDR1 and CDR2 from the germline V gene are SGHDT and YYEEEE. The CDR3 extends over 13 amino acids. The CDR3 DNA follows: TGTGCCAGCAGCTCCGGGACAGGGAACACCATATATTTT. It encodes CASSSGTGNTIYF. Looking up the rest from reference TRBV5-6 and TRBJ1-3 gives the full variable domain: DAGVTQSPTHLIKTRGQQVTLRCSPKSGHDTVSWYQQALGQGPQFIFQYYEEEERQRGNFPDRFSGHQFPNYSSELNVNALLLGDSALYLCASSSGTGNTIYFGEGSWLTVV.

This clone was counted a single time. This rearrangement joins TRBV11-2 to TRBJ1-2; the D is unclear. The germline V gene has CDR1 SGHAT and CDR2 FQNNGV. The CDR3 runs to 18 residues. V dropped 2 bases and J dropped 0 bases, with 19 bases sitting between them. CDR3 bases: TGTGCCAGCAGCTTACATCGGGTGAACCTTATTTCTAACTATGGCTACACCTTC. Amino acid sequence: CASSLHRVNLISNYGYTF.

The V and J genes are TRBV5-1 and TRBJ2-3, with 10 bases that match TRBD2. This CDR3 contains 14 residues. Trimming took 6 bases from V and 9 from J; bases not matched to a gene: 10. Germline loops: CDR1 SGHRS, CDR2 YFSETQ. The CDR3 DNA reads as TGCGCCAGCACCACTAGCGGGGATTATGAAACGCAGTATTTT. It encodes CASTTSGDYETQYF. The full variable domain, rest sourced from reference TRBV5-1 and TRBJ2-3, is KAGVTQTPRYLIKTRGQQVTLSCSPISGHRSVSWYQQTPGQGLQFLFEYFSETQRNKGNFPGRFSGRQFSNSRSEMNVSTLELGDSALYLCASTTSGDYETQYFGPGTRLTVL.

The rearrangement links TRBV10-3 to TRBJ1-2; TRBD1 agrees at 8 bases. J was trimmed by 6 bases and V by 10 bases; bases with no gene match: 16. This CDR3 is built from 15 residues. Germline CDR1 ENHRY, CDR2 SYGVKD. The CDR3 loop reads CATFQGAGGADGYTF. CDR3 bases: TGTGCCACCTTCCAGGGGGCAGGGGGCGCGGATGGCTACACCTTC.

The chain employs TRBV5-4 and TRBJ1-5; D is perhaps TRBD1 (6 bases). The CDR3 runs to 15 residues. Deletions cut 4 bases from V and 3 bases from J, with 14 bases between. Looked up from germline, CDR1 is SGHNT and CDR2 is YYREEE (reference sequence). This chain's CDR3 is CASSQGGGDNQPQHF. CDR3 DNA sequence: TGTGCCAGCAGCCAAGGGGGGGGTGACAATCAGCCCCAGCATTTT.

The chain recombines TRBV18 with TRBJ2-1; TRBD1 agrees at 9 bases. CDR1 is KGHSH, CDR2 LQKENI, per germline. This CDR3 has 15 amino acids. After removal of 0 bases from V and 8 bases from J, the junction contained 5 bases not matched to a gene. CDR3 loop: CASSPPDRGGDEQFF. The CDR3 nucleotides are TGTGCCAGCTCACCACCGGACAGGGGAGGCGATGAGCAGTTCTTC.

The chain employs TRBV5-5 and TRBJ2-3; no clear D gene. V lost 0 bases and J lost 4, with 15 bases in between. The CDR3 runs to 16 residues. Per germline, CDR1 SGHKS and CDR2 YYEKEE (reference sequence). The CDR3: CASSLGGPVGADTQYF. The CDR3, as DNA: TGTGCCAGCAGCTTGGGAGGCCCGGTGGGCGCAGATACGCAGTATTTT.

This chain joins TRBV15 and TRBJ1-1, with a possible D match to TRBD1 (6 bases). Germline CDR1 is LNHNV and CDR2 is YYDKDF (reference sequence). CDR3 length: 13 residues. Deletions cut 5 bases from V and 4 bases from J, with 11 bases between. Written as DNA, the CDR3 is TGTGCCACCAGCCGAAGGGGGGGCACTGAAGCTTTCTTT. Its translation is CATSRRGGTEAFF.